This T cell receptor (beta chain) was profiled in a study of T-cell reconstitution after alpha-beta-depleted transplantation in children (dated by TCRdb to between 2015 and 2016). Broadly, across the study: Using TCR repertoire profiling, the study quantitatively followed how T-cell immune reconstitution unfolded in children after TCRalphabeta/CD19-depleted allogeneic hematopoietic cell transplantation. On the study overall, not on this receptor specifically: The frequencies of hyperexpanded clones fell over the following months, and after one year, T-cell counts and TCRbeta diversity were mostly attributed to newly produced T cells. In some patients, the high TCRbeta diversity seen at day 60 was put down to recipient T cells and intrathymic progenitors that had survived conditioning. Apparently early alphabetaT-cell count recovery about two months after transplant reportedly relied on only several hundred rapidly expanded clones derived from non-depleted graft cells.

With regard to this clonotype: Its antigen target is currently unknown. Within one base of it there is no much larger clone, and no base qualities were kept.

Interpreted using the paper, the treatment or condition label stands for: allogeneic hematopoietic cell transplantation with graft depleted of TCRalphabeta T cells and CD19 B cells. The transplant recipients were children given TCRalphabeta/CD19-depleted allogeneic hematopoietic cell grafts. CDR1 and CDR2 are read off the germline V gene as SGHRS and YFSETQ. The CDR3 covers 17 residues, taking in both the cysteine and the phenylalanine. Just the 51-base CDR3 DNA is kept, in frame starting at base 1. V is shortened by 4 bases, J by 4 bases, and the region joining them spans 23 bases. Libraries were made using PCR. The instrument was an Illumina HiSeq 2500. TCR libraries were prepared with molecular barcoding, using unique molecular identifiers to normalize TCRbeta repertoire quantification. The public sequencing data were trimmed at Q25 with fastp and processed into clonotypes with MiXCR by TCRdb, which kept only in-frame beta chains. Every distinct CDR3 protein forms one entry, paired with its most common genes and DNA. Across this sample there are about a million distinct CDR3 sequences, with roughly 29% seen only once. The ten largest clones represent about 28% of the sample.

The V gene is TRBV5-1 and the J gene is TRBJ1-1, with the D gene uncertain. The starting material was PBMCs, mostly from graft donor cells, obtained 360 days after TCRalphabeta/CD19-depleted stem cell transplant. This TCR was recovered from a boy younger than two who had a stem cell transplant for SCID, so the T cells may come from the graft donor. The CDR3 loop reads CASSPWTDFLPSTEAFF. The nucleotide sequence is given as TGCGCCAGCAGCCCCTGGACTGATTTCCTCCCTAGCACTGAAGCTTTCTTT.